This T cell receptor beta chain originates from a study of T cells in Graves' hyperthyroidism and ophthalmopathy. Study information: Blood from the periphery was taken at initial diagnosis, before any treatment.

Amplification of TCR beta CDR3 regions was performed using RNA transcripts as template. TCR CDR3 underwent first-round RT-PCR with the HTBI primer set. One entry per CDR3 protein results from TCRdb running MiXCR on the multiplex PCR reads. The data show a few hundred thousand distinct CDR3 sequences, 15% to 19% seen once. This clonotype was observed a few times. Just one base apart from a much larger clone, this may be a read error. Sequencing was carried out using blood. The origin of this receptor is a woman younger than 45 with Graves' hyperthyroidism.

The CDR3 DNA reads as TGTGCCGGCAGCTATCCGGGACTAGCGGGAGGGTTCGCAGATACGCAGTATTTT. As protein: CAGSYPGLAGGFADTQYF. The chain links TRBV11-2 to TRBJ2-3; TRBD2 matches at 16 bases. Germline V gives CDR1 SGHAT, CDR2 FQNNGV. The CDR3 covers 18 residues.